The 10 T cell receptor beta chains presented below share a single source sample, sequenced in a study of breast tumors, draining lymph nodes, adjacent tissues. MiXCR was run by TCRdb on the multiplex PCR reads, yielding one entry per CDR3 protein. The sample carries about 13,000 distinct CDR3 sequences, about 50% recorded once. Sequenced sample: tumor-adjacent breast tissue. These receptors all come from a female donor with breast cancer. Some clones in this sample may be carry-over from other donors' samples.

This chain links TRBV5-1 with TRBJ1-5; possibly TRBD1 for D (6 bases). Trimming removed 0 bases from V and 3 bases from J, with 10 bases in between. Germline CDR1 reads SGHRS; CDR2 reads YFSETQ. CDR3 length: 15 residues. The CDR3 region is CASSLGVGHNQPQHF. The DNA of the CDR3 is TGCGCCAGCAGCTTGGGGGTGGGACACAATCAGCCCCAGCATTTT.

This sequence joins TRBV5-1 and TRBJ1-5; maybe TRBD1 (5 bases). The CDR3 loop spans 16 amino acids. V was shortened by 4 bases and J by 3 bases, with 17 bases between the two germline ends. Germline V gene sequence: CDR1 SGHRS, CDR2 YFSETQ. This CDR3 is CASSAAPTDINQPQHF. CDR3 sequence (DNA): TGCGCCAGCAGCGCCGCCCCGACAGATATCAATCAGCCCCAGCATTTT.

To note about this clonotype: Relative to the germline gene, one junction end is altered; a read error may explain this. The chain combines TRBV20-1 with TRBJ2-2; the match to TRBD2 covers 7 bases. Germline V lookup: CDR1 DFQATT, CDR2 SNEGSKA (reference sequence). The CDR3 totals 15 residues. This chain's CDR3 is CSAREGGRNTGELFF. CDR3 nucleotides: TGCAGTGCTAGGGAGGGCGGGAGAAACACCGGAGAGCTGTTTTTT.

The chain uses TRBV7-2 and TRBJ2-1, with 10 bases matching TRBD2. In germline, CDR1 is SGHTA, CDR2 FQGNSA. V lost 5 bases, J lost 4 bases, and 2 bases stayed unmatched. The CDR3 runs to 14 residues. The CDR3 reads CASSRTSGYNEQFF. The CDR3 nucleotides read TGTGCCAGCAGCAGGACTAGCGGATACAATGAGCAGTTCTTC.

The rearrangement uses TRBV13 and TRBJ1-5; 8 bases match TRBD1. CDR1 and CDR2 (germline): PRHDT, FYEKMQ (reference sequence). The CDR3 spans 17 residues. With V trimmed by 3 bases and J by 4 bases, 11 bases remained unmatched. The chain's CDR3 is CASSLTTQGAGNQPQHF. Here the CDR3 DNA reads TGTGCCAGCAGCTTGACTACCCAGGGGGCCGGGAATCAGCCCCAGCATTTT.

The V gene is TRBV7-9, the J gene TRBJ2-7, with a tentative D call TRBD1 (5 bases). V was pared by 2 bases and J by 0 bases, with 8 bases between. Germline CDR1 is SEHNR and CDR2 is FQNEAQ (reference sequence). The CDR3 consists of 14 residues. CDR3: CASSLWGLSYEQYF. The CDR3 coding sequence is TGTGCCAGCAGCTTATGGGGCCTCTCCTACGAGCAGTACTTC.

This clonotype occurred once. The chain uses TRBV7-2 and TRBJ1-5; a possible D gene is TRBD1 (6 bases). The CDR3 contains 18 residues. The germline V and J ends were trimmed by 5 bases and 0 bases, with 20 bases remaining between them. Germline CDR1 and CDR2: SGHTA and FQGNSA. The CDR3 bases are TGTGCCAGCAGCGTTAGGGGGGCAGGGGCCTATAGCAATCAGCCCCAGCATTTT. Translation gives CASSVRGAGAYSNQPQHF. The full variable domain, completed using reference TRBV7-2 and TRBJ1-5, is GAGVSQSPSNKVTEKGKDVELRCDPISGHTALYWYRQSLGQGLEFLIYFQGNSAPDKSGLPSDRFSAERTGGSVSTLTIQRTQQEDSAVYLCASSVRGAGAYSNQPQHFGDGTRLSIL.

This clonotype appeared once. This may arise from a read error, as a much more abundant clone is one base away. The chain combines TRBV7-6 with TRBJ2-2; possible D gene TRBD2, 5 bases. Looked up from germline, CDR1 is SGHVS and CDR2 is FNYEAQ. This CDR3 spans 16 amino acids. The DNA of the CDR3 is TGTGCCAGCAGCGCGGTTAGAGTAGAGAACACCGGGGAGCTGGTTTTT. Translation: CASSAVRVENTGELVF.

This clonotype was observed at least ten times. This chain uses TRBV6-1 with TRBJ2-5; 8 bases align to TRBD2. Germline V lookup: CDR1 MNHNS, CDR2 SASEGT. V was pared by 7 bases and J by 3 bases, with 7 bases of the junction left unmatched. The CDR3 extends over 14 amino acids. DNA of the CDR3: TGTGCCAGCACCAGCGGGGGACCGAAAGAGACCCAGTACTTC. Encoded protein: CASTSGGPKETQYF.

There are many counts of this clonotype. V gene TRBV19 combines with J gene TRBJ1-1; possible D gene TRBD1, 5 bases. The CDR3 loop spans 12 amino acids. Per the germline V gene, CDR1 is LNHDA and CDR2 is SQIVND (reference sequence). Trimming took 5 bases from V and 1 from J, leaving 5 bases between them. CDR3 residues: CASSGTNTEAFF. The CDR3 DNA reads as TGTGCCAGTAGTGGGACGAACACTGAAGCTTTCTTT.